This entry lists 6 T cell receptor beta chains sequenced from one sample in a study of T cell responses to AZD1222 COVID-19 vaccine. Sequencing used immunoSEQ multiplex PCR; TCRdb keeps in-frame clones, though not all of them. In the table there are about 130,000 clones, over 65% of which are singletons. Sequenced here: peripheral blood, sampled on day 0 of AZD1222 vaccination. These TCRs come from an adult in good health.

The chain carries TRBV2 and TRBJ1-2; tentative D call: TRBD1 (5 bases). Germline assignment: CDR1 SNHLY and CDR2 FYNNEI. V was pared by 4 bases and J by 5 bases, with 11 bases between. The CDR3 extends over 13 amino acids. The CDR3 DNA reads as TGTGCCAGCAGTGTGCAGGGAGCATATGGCTACACCTTC. Translating gives CASSVQGAYGYTF.

The chain carries TRBV27 and TRBJ2-7, with 8 bases that match TRBD1. CDR1 is MNHEY and CDR2 is SMNVEV in the germline V gene (reference sequence). This CDR3 has 14 amino acids. V dropped 6 bases and J dropped 7; count of bases not matched to a gene: 11. In DNA, the CDR3 is TGTGCCAGCAGCCCACAGGACAGGGCCGGAGAGCAGTACTTC. Its translation: CASSPQDRAGEQYF.

Here the CDR3 DNA reads TGTGCCAGCAGCCCTATAGGGGGGAACACTGAAGCTTTCTTT. It encodes CASSPIGGNTEAFF. The genes are TRBV6-6 and TRBJ1-1, with D possibly being TRBD1 (6 bases). Trimming shortened V by 6 bases and J by 1 base, and 12 bases separated the two germline ends. Looked up from germline, CDR1 is MNHNY and CDR2 is SVGAGI (reference sequence). The CDR3 is 14 residues long.

This clone is a singleton in its sample. The chain's CDR3 is CASSSVGTGPAEAFF. The CDR3 DNA follows: TGTGCCAGCAGCTCGGTCGGGACAGGCCCAGCTGAAGCTTTCTTT. The rearrangement joins TRBV11-2 to TRBJ1-1, with 8 bases lining up with TRBD1. Unmatched junction bases numbered 10, after V lost 4 bases and J lost 6 bases. The germline gives CDR1 SGHAT, CDR2 FQNNGV. The CDR3 consists of 15 residues.

The V gene is TRBV5-6, the J gene TRBJ2-3; 10 positions match TRBD2. Germline V gene sequence: CDR1 SGHDT, CDR2 YYEEEE. Losses at the gene ends were 1 base for V and 2 bases for J; bases not matched to a gene: 7. The CDR3 totals 17 residues. CDR3 nucleotides: TGTGCCAGCAGCTTGATTGGAGCGGGGGGGTACACAGATACGCAGTATTTT. Protein: CASSLIGAGGYTDTQYF. The variable domain in full, completed from reference TRBV5-6 and TRBJ2-3, reads DAGVTQSPTHLIKTRGQQVTLRCSPKSGHDTVSWYQQALGQGPQFIFQYYEEEERQRGNFPDRFSGHQFPNYSSELNVNALLLGDSALYLCASSLIGAGGYTDTQYFGPGTRLTVL.

The V call is TRBV7-9, the J call TRBJ2-3; D is uncertain. Trimming took off 5 bases at V and 6 bases at J, with 12 bases between the two ends. CDR1 and CDR2 from the germline V gene are SEHNR and FQNEAQ (reference sequence). The CDR3 runs 13 residues. CDR3 in DNA: TGTGCCAGCAGCGAACCGGGCCGGGATACGCAGTATTTT. Translating gives CASSEPGRDTQYF. The variable domain in full, with the rest retrieved from reference TRBV7-9 and TRBJ2-3, is DTGVSQNPRHKITKRGQNVTFRCDPISEHNRLYWYRQTLGQGPEFLTYFQNEAQLEKSRLLSDRFSAERPKGSFSTLEIQRTEQGDSAMYLCASSEPGRDTQYFGPGTRLTVL.